The rows below give T cell receptor beta chains drawn from one sample of a study of T-cell memory formation after mild COVID-19. TCRdb independently ran MiXCR on the 5' RACE reads; one entry per CDR3 protein. The sample yields approximately 300,000 distinct CDR3 sequences, more than 15% seen once. Sequencing input: PBMCs or a T cell subset sorted from them (not recorded which). Every receptor here comes from a man between 18 and 29 years old who had mild COVID-19 (a few samples of this study predate the infection). Cell type and time point are not known. The CDR3 runs from the conserved cysteine through the conserved F or W. The D gene is left open where the match is weak. The size field is filled for only some rows; it gives once, few, many or a size class.

>TRBV12-3/TRBV12-4|few|14|.|TRBJ1-5
TGTGCCAGCAGTGACACAGCAGGCAATCAGCCCCAGCATTTT
CASSDTAGNQPQHF
>TRBV12-3/TRBV12-4|.|14|TRBD1|TRBJ1-6
TGTGCCAGCAGGAGTACAGGGGAAGTATCGCCCCTCCACTTT
CASRSTGEVSPLHF
>TRBV6-5|.|18|TRBD2|TRBJ2-7
TGTGCCAGCAGTCGGATTCCCGGGACTACAGCTCGCTCCTACGAGCAGTACTTC
CASSRIPGTTARSYEQYF
>TRBV18|.|13|.|TRBJ1-1
TGTGCCAGCTCGCCTGCGAGGGACACTGAAGCTTTCTTT
CASSPARDTEAFF
>TRBV18|few|13|.|TRBJ2-6
TGTGCCAGCTTAAGCTCTGGGGCCAACGTCCTGACTTTC
CASLSSGANVLTF
>TRBV7-2|.|14|.|TRBJ2-2
TGTGCCAGCAGCCCATACAGGGTCACCGGGGAGCTGTTTTTT
CASSPYRVTGELFF
>TRBV9|.|14|.|TRBJ1-1
TGTGCCAGCAGCGTAAGGAGCGTGAACACTGAAGCTTTCTTT
CASSVRSVNTEAFF
>TRBV6-2/TRBV6-3|.|13|.|TRBJ2-7
TGTGCCAGCAGGTTGACTGGTTCCTACGAGCAGTACTTC
CASRLTGSYEQYF
>TRBV30|few|13|.|TRBJ1-5
TGTGCCTGGAGTGTAACGGGTTCGGGGGCCCAGCATTTT
CAWSVTGSGAQHF
>TRBV6-5|many|14|TRBD2|TRBJ2-7
TGTGCCAGCAGTTATTGGGGGGGAGCCTACGAGCAGTACTTC
CASSYWGGAYEQYF
>TRBV12-3/TRBV12-4|.|15|.|TRBJ1-5
TGTGCCAGCAGTTTAGCCGACAGCCTAAATCAGCCCCAGCATTTT
CASSLADSLNQPQHF
>TRBV29-1|few|14|TRBD1|TRBJ1-5
TGCAGCGTCTCGGGGACAGATAGCAATCAGCCCCAGCATTTT
CSVSGTDSNQPQHF
>TRBV20-1|many|16|.|TRBJ2-1
TGCAGTGCTCGAGGGAGCGGCGGGGAGTCCTACAATGAGCAGTTCTTC
CSARGSGGESYNEQFF
>TRBV7-9|.|16|.|TRBJ2-3
TGTGCCAGCAGCTTAGAACTAGCTCTTAGCACAGATACGCAGTATTTT
CASSLELALSTDTQYF
>TRBV6-6|few|17|TRBD1|TRBJ1-6
TGTGCCAGCAGTCACCTTGGACAGGGGTGGAGAGATTCACCCCTCCACTTT
CASSHLGQGWRDSPLHF
>TRBV4-2|many|14|.|TRBJ2-5
TGTGCCAGCAGCCAAGAACCCTCCAGGGAGACCCAGTACTTC
CASSQEPSRETQYF
>TRBV10-3|many|14|TRBD1|TRBJ1-4
TGTGCCATCAGTGACTACAGGGGAAACGAAAAACTGTTTTTT
CAISDYRGNEKLFF
>TRBV6-2/TRBV6-3|.|14|.|TRBJ1-5
TGTGCCAGCACCCAAAACACCCGCGGTCAGCCCCAGCATTTT
CASTQNTRGQPQHF
>TRBV4-2|.|15|.|TRBJ2-5
TGTGCCAGCAGCCAGGACCCGCTGGCGCGGGAGACCCAGTACTTC
CASSQDPLARETQYF
>TRBV4-2|few|11|.|TRBJ1-1
TGTGCCAGCAGCCAAGATCAGGGCCCTTTCTTT
CASSQDQGPFF
>TRBV6-5|many|14|.|TRBJ1-1
TGTGCCAGCTGTTACGCGGGCGCGAACACTGAAGCTTTCTTT
CASCYAGANTEAFF
>TRBV7-2|few|14|TRBD2|TRBJ2-1
TGTGCCAGCAGCTCGGGCCTAGCGGGAGGGATGCAGTTCTTC
CASSSGLAGGMQFF
>TRBV6-6|.|14|.|TRBJ1-4
TGTGCCAGCAGTTACGAGGACAGCAATGAAAAACTGTTTTTT
CASSYEDSNEKLFF
>TRBV27|.|16|TRBD1|TRBJ2-2
TGTGCCAGCAGTATTCGACAGGGGGCTCGGACCGGGGAGCTGTTTTTT
CASSIRQGARTGELFF
>TRBV28|few|16|.|TRBJ1-6
TGTGCCAGCAGTCGTCCGAGGGACACCTATAATTCACCCCTCCACTTT
CASSRPRDTYNSPLHF
>TRBV28|few|14|.|TRBJ2-5
TGTGCCAGCAGTTTATCTGGGGGCTCGGAGACCCAGTACTTC
CASSLSGGSETQYF
>TRBV20-1|.|16|TRBD1|TRBJ1-1
TGCAGTGCTAGATCTCTGGACAGGGGGCAGAACACTGAAGCTTTCTTT
CSARSLDRGQNTEAFF
>TRBV7-2|few|17|.|TRBJ1-5
TGTGCCAGCAGCTTATACAGTACGGGTAATAGCAATCAGCCCCAGCATTTT
CASSLYSTGNSNQPQHF
>TRBV2|.|13|.|TRBJ2-1
TGTGCCTCGTCCGGGGCAGGGTTGGATGAGCAGTTCTTC
CASSGAGLDEQFF
>TRBV28|few|12|.|TRBJ2-5
TGTGCCAGCAGAGCGAGCACTACGACCCAGTACTTC
CASRASTTTQYF
>TRBV20-1|few|15|.|TRBJ1-2
TGCAGTGCTAGAGATCCAACTAAGGGATCTATGGGCTACACCTTC
CSARDPTKGSMGYTF
>TRBV3-1|.|16|.|TRBJ1-2
TGTGCCAGCAGCCGGTCGGGGGGCCGAGGTAGTTATGGCTACACCTTC
CASSRSGGRGSYGYTF
>TRBV7-9|.|15|TRBD1|TRBJ1-6
TGTGCCAGCAGACCGGGACAGGGGCCTAATTCACCCCTCCACTTT
CASRPGQGPNSPLHF
>TRBV2|.|16|TRBD1|TRBJ2-5
TGTGCCACCGTACAGGGAACAGGGGGTAATGGAAAGACCCAGTACTTC
CATVQGTGGNGKTQYF
>TRBV15|.|14|.|TRBJ1-2
TGTGCCACCAGCAGAGTCTTTACGGGCCATGGCTACACCTTC
CATSRVFTGHGYTF
>TRBV4-1|many|16|TRBD2|TRBJ2-7
TGCGCCAGCAGCCCACCCGGGAGGGGGGGCCTATACGAGCAGTACTTC
CASSPPGRGGLYEQYF
>TRBV5-1|few|15|.|TRBJ1-5
TGCGCCAGCAGCTCACACCTCGATGGAAATCAGCCCCAGCATTTT
CASSSHLDGNQPQHF
>TRBV7-2|few|17|.|TRBJ2-3
TGTGCCAGCAGTTCACAGCGGCTAGCGTATAGCACAGATACGCAGTATTTT
CASSSQRLAYSTDTQYF
>TRBV27|few|15|TRBD1|TRBJ1-2
TGTGCCAGCAGTTTATCCCCGGACAGGGCTGGGGGCTACACCTTC
CASSLSPDRAGGYTF
>TRBV5-1|few|13|.|TRBJ2-5
TGCGCCAGCAGCATAGGGGGAGGGGAGACCCAGTACTTC
CASSIGGGETQYF
>TRBV5-1|.|15|TRBD2|TRBJ2-5
TGCGCCAGCAGCCGTAGCGGGGGGGATCAAGAGACCCAGTACTTC
CASSRSGGDQETQYF
>TRBV5-1|.|13|.|TRBJ1-2
TGCGCCAGCAGCGCAGACAACCCATATGGCTACACCTTC
CASSADNPYGYTF
>TRBV7-9|.|12|.|TRBJ2-7
TGTGCCAGCAGCCGGACCTCCTACGAGCAGTACTTC
CASSRTSYEQYF
>TRBV20-1|few|18|.|TRBJ1-5
TGCAGTGTTCCGTTCGGGGGGAAACGGGGTTATAGCAATCAGCCCCAGCATTTT
CSVPFGGKRGYSNQPQHF
>TRBV7-9|.|13|.|TRBJ1-1
TGTGCCAGCAGCTTCTCTTCAGGAATTGAAGCTTTCTTT
CASSFSSGIEAFF
>TRBV20-1|.|12|.|TRBJ1-2
TGCAGCCATAGTACCAGCCGATATGGCTACACCTTC
CSHSTSRYGYTF
>TRBV5-4|few|15|.|TRBJ2-1
TGTGCCAGCAGCGGTCGGGACACCATCTACAATGAGCAGTTCTTC
CASSGRDTIYNEQFF
>TRBV12-3/TRBV12-4|.|12|.|TRBJ1-3
TGTGCCAGCACTCCCCGTCAAGGCACCATATATTTT
CASTPRQGTIYF
>TRBV9|.|13|.|TRBJ1-2
TGTGCCAGCAGTTCCCCGCAGGAGGGGGGCTACACCTTC
CASSSPQEGGYTF
>TRBV7-2|few|15|.|TRBJ2-2
TGTGCCAGCAGCTTAGTTTGGGGGCAAGCCGGGGAGCTGTTTTTT
CASSLVWGQAGELFF
>TRBV9|few|15|.|TRBJ2-5
TGTGCCAGCAGCGTAGCTCCCCAGAGATGGGAGACCCAGTACTTC
CASSVAPQRWETQYF
>TRBV7-9|few|12|.|TRBJ1-1
TGTGCCAGCAGGGACGGGAACACTGAAGCTTTCTTT
CASRDGNTEAFF
>TRBV27|few|15|.|TRBJ1-1
TGTGCCAGCAGCCCAGGGACTTACATGAACACTGAAGCTTTCTTT
CASSPGTYMNTEAFF
>TRBV12-3/TRBV12-4|few|14|.|TRBJ2-3
TGTGCCAGCAGTTTATCGGAGGAGATCAATACGCAGTATTTT
CASSLSEEINTQYF
>TRBV12-3/TRBV12-4|few|13|.|TRBJ2-5
TGTGCCAGCAAAAAAGACAGCCAAGAGACCCAGTACTTC
CASKKDSQETQYF